In this sample, the clone carrying this T cell receptor (beta chain) turned up many times. What it binds is not known. The source of the sample is a study of T cells in Graves' hyperthyroidism and ophthalmopathy. Whole-study context: The authors collected peripheral blood at initial diagnosis, before any treatment. General study points: A model using 13 V-J features told ophthalmopathy apart from stable hyperthyroidism. Most thyroid clonotypes with frequency above 0.001 were detected in blood.

TCR beta CDR3 sequences were amplified from RNA transcripts. The TCR CDR3 first-round RT-PCR relied on the HTBI primer set. TCRdb ran MiXCR on the multiplex PCR reads and lists one entry per CDR3 protein. The sample lists under 550,000 distinct CDR3 sequences; 12% to 15% were seen once. Looked up from germline, CDR1 is SEHNR and CDR2 is FQNEAQ (reference sequence). CDR3 length: 15 residues. V lost 5 bases, J lost 1 base, and 6 bases stayed unmatched. This TCR was sampled from a young woman with Graves' hyperthyroidism. The chain recombines TRBV7-9 with TRBJ2-3; 7 bases match TRBD1. Source material: blood. The CDR3, as DNA: TGTGCCAGCAGCAAAACAGGGGACCGCACAGATACGCAGTATTTT. Protein: CASSKTGDRTDTQYF.